A selection of T cell receptor beta chains follows, all from one sample in a study of Graves' ophthalmopathy and Graves' hyperthyroidism. TCRdb used MiXCR to reprocess the multiplex PCR reads, holding one entry per CDR3 protein. The sample holds approximately 150,000 distinct CDR3 sequences, around 39% seen once. Input material: peripheral blood. Receptors were obtained from a man aged 25-45 years with Graves' ophthalmopathy. The conserved cysteine and the conserved F or W are not part of the CDR3 here. Each record gives: V gene, CDR3 protein.

V: TRBV7-2
CDR3: ASSLAAGDTYEQY

V: TRBV27
CDR3: ASSGQGTSSYNSPLH

V: TRBV19
CDR3: ASSIDPDRSGGYT

V: TRBV28
CDR3: ASTWGRDYGYT

V: TRBV6-1
CDR3: ASRKERTLKAF

V: TRBV28
CDR3: ASSFRDRGTKETQY

V: TRBV6-1
CDR3: ASNPVGGRAF

V: TRBV6-5
CDR3: ASSYSSGGTEAF

V: TRBV19
CDR3: ASSTRRGRTNTGELF

V: TRBV6-1
CDR3: ASRRGTGNTEAF

V: TRBV7-2
CDR3: ASSLASGTNEQY

V: TRBV12-3/TRBV12-4
CDR3: ASSLATGNQPQH

V: TRBV11-2
CDR3: ASSLRRTSGAYEQY

V: TRBV6-2/TRBV6-3
CDR3: ASSTRDRGSEETQY

V: TRBV6-1
CDR3: ASNVGNTGELF

V: TRBV25-1
CDR3: ASRESGRGMGNEQY

V: TRBV5-5
CDR3: ASSSLGTGETQY

V: TRBV25-1
CDR3: ASSDGGRYGYT

V: TRBV12-3/TRBV12-4
CDR3: ASSLGWGQGGTEAF

V: TRBV12-3/TRBV12-4
CDR3: ASSGTSGMAQY

V: TRBV6-1
CDR3: ASRDPTGGWPYEQY

V: TRBV28
CDR3: ASSPTGLSYEQY

V: TRBV12-3/TRBV12-4
CDR3: ASSLSGALGGYT

V: TRBV14
CDR3: ASSQDYRALTGELF

V: TRBV7-2
CDR3: ASSLSGTGEETQY

V: TRBV27
CDR3: ASSGTGSGQPQH

V: TRBV28
CDR3: ASRQGSYNSPLH

V: TRBV28
CDR3: ASSSPSYQETQY

V: TRBV6-5
CDR3: ASRIGQGDTGELF

V: TRBV12-3/TRBV12-4
CDR3: ASSLGLAGLDPGELF

V: TRBV12-5
CDR3: ASGLQGRYEQY

V: TRBV7-9
CDR3: ASSSRGSPLH

V: TRBV27
CDR3: ASREVPQETQY

V: TRBV20-1
CDR3: SARDPDTGNTEAF

V: TRBV7-9
CDR3: ASSGTSGSRETQY

V: TRBV30
CDR3: AWSPPDRETQY

V: TRBV12-3/TRBV12-4
CDR3: ASSLGPTNEQY

V: TRBV30
CDR3: AWRRQVNTEAF

V: TRBV11-2
CDR3: ASSVRDRGPSHSYEQY

V: TRBV12-3/TRBV12-4
CDR3: ASSRADRMILEAF

V: TRBV19
CDR3: ASLKGLAGGRSSGANVLT

V: TRBV6-2/TRBV6-3
CDR3: ASSIGLAEYEQY

V: TRBV30
CDR3: ACYRDGYT

V: TRBV28
CDR3: ASSRLAGRETQY

V: TRBV12-3/TRBV12-4
CDR3: ASSPQGSPNQPQH

V: TRBV3-1
CDR3: ASSQVDVEETQY

V: TRBV18
CDR3: ASSPGTDAYEQY

V: TRBV4-2
CDR3: ASSQDLGPLPLEQY